The 30 T cell receptor beta chains presented below share a single source sample, sequenced in a study of T-cell reconstitution after alpha-beta-depleted transplantation in children. The library targeted TCRbeta and was prepared with unique molecular identifiers. One entry per CDR3 protein, called by TCRdb with MiXCR from the PCR reads. This table has roughly 250,000 distinct CDR3 sequences, roughly 8% appearing once. Sequencing was performed on PBMCs, mostly from graft donor cells, taken 180 days after TCRalphabeta/CD19-depleted stem cell transplant. Receptor source: a male patient between 10 and 17 years old who had a stem cell transplant for acute lymphoblastic leukemia, so the T cells may come from the graft donor.

This rearrangement joins TRBV2 to TRBJ2-6, with no clear D. Germline assignment: CDR1 SNHLY and CDR2 FYNNEI. The CDR3 covers 11 residues. V was pared by 6 bases and J by 10 bases, with 7 bases between. CDR3 nucleotides: TGTGCCAGCAGGCAGGTAAACGTCCTGACTTTC. It encodes CASRQVNVLTF.

This clonotype was detected ten times or more. DNA of the CDR3: TGTGCCATCAGTGAGGGCGGGCTCACCTACAATGAGCAGTTCTTC. Its translation: CAISEGGLTYNEQFF. The J gene is TRBJ2-1, the V gene TRBV10-3, with D tentatively TRBD2 (5 bases). The CDR3 covers 15 residues. Germline CDR1 and CDR2: ENHRY and SYGVKD. The V and J ends lost 2 bases and 2 bases respectively, with 10 bases between them.

This clonotype was seen ten or more times. The chain carries TRBV19 and TRBJ2-4; D is possibly TRBD1 (6 bases). The CDR3 extends over 16 amino acids. V gave up 3 bases and J gave up 3 bases, with 15 bases separating them. The germline V gene has CDR1 LNHDA and CDR2 SQIVND (reference sequence). The CDR3 region is CASSIGPWTVKNIQYF. The CDR3 bases are TGTGCCAGTAGTATCGGCCCGTGGACAGTCAAAAACATTCAGTACTTC.

This clonotype was picked up many times. This chain connects TRBV2 to TRBJ2-2; tentatively, D is TRBD2 (6 bases). The CDR3 extends over 13 amino acids. Trimming shortened V by 6 bases and J by 7 bases, and 12 bases separated the two germline ends. The germline V gene has CDR1 SNHLY and CDR2 FYNNEI. For the CDR3, the DNA is TGTGCCAGCAGGGTCTTCGGGAGCGGGGAGCTGTTTTTT. This sequence encodes CASRVFGSGELFF.

This clonotype came up many times. This chain joins TRBV6-1 and TRBJ2-7; D might be TRBD1 (5 bases). The V end lost 6 bases, the J end lost 2 bases, and 11 bases lay between the germline ends. Germline CDR1 is MNHNS and CDR2 is SASEGT. This CDR3 is built from 13 residues. As DNA, the CDR3 is TGTGCCAGCAGAGAGGCAGGGACCTACGAGCAGTACTTC. Its translation is CASREAGTYEQYF.

This clonotype was detected only a few times. The genes are TRBV19 and TRBJ1-1; D is unclear. The ends were cut back, 2 bases at V and 1 base at J, with 5 bases in the middle. This CDR3 is 13 amino acids long. The V gene's germline CDR1 is LNHDA and CDR2 SQIVND (reference sequence). The CDR3 here is CASSIRENTEAFF. CDR3 in DNA: TGTGCCAGTAGTATAAGGGAGAACACTGAAGCTTTCTTT.

This clonotype was seen at least ten times. The chain links TRBV4-3 to TRBJ2-7, with TRBD1 identical over 7 bases. Germline CDR1 is LGHNA and CDR2 is YSLEER. The CDR3 covers 15 residues. V shed 1 base and J 3 bases; nucleotides not matched to a gene: 6. The CDR3 sequence is CASSQGRSGGYEQYF. In DNA, the CDR3 is TGCGCCAGCAGCCAAGGTCGATCAGGGGGCTACGAGCAGTACTTC.

This clonotype was observed at least ten times. This chain uses TRBV20-1 with TRBJ2-1; 7 bases are a match to TRBD2. CDR3 size: 13 residues. V gave up 4 bases and J gave up 4 bases; unmatched junction bases: 4. CDR1 and CDR2 from the germline V gene are DFQATT and SNEGSKA (reference sequence). In nucleotides, the CDR3 is TGCAGTGCTATGCTAGCGGCTTACAATGAGCAGTTCTTC. It is translated as CSAMLAAYNEQFF.

Concerning this clonotype itself: One base away lies a much larger clone, so this may be a sequencing read error. The chain employs TRBV6-1 and TRBJ2-1; D gene unclear. V gave up 6 bases and J gave up 6 bases, with 15 bases separating them. CDR1 MNHNS and CDR2 SASEGT come from the germline V gene. CDR3 length: 14 residues. The CDR3: CASSPAYKSNEQFF. The CDR3 DNA reads as TGTGCCAGCAGCCCGGCATACAAGTCCAATGAGCAGTTCTTC.

This clonotype has a count of ten or more. The chain has TRBV2 and TRBJ2-7; D perhaps matches TRBD1 (5 bases). Per the germline V gene, CDR1 is SNHLY and CDR2 is FYNNEI. V lost 4 bases and J 4 bases, leaving 17 bases between the germline ends. The CDR3 is 15 residues long. For the CDR3, the DNA is TGTGCCAGCAGTGGACAGATTGAAGCTTTTTACGAGCAGTACTTC. Translated, it gives CASSGQIEAFYEQYF.

This clonotype was counted at least ten times. The V and J genes are TRBV3-1 and TRBJ2-1, with 10 bases that match TRBD2. J was trimmed by 3 bases and V by 1 base; bases with no gene match: 3. In germline, CDR1 is LGHDT, CDR2 YNNKEL (reference sequence). CDR3 length equals 16 residues. Here the CDR3 DNA reads TGTGCCAGCAGCCAAGCCGGACTAGCGGTCTACAATGAGCAGTTCTTC. This translates into CASSQAGLAVYNEQFF.

In its sample, this clonotype was seen many times. The chain joins TRBV5-1 to TRBJ2-1, with 8 nucleotides matching TRBD1. After removal of 4 bases from V and 6 bases from J, the junction contained 9 bases not matched to a gene. The CDR3 extends over 15 amino acids. Germline V gene lookup returns CDR1 SGHRS and CDR2 YFSETQ. The CDR3 DNA follows: TGCGCCAGCAGCCATCAGGGGGCCGCTACCAATGAGCAGTTCTTC. Amino acid sequence: CASSHQGAATNEQFF.

This clonotype was observed at least ten times. CDR3 loop: CASSLALLAGGRDTQYF. The CDR3 DNA reads as TGTGCCAGCAGCTTAGCCCTACTAGCGGGGGGGCGAGATACGCAGTATTTT. This sequence joins TRBV7-2 and TRBJ2-3; the match to TRBD2 covers 13 bases. Germline V gives CDR1 SGHTA, CDR2 FQGNSA. V trimming: 0 bases; J trimming: 5 bases; junction bases outside the gene matches: 5. The CDR3 is made up of 17 amino acids.

This clonotype was seen ten or more times. V and J are TRBV5-1 and TRBJ1-2; no definite D call. Germline CDR1 is SGHRS and CDR2 is YFSETQ. There are 14 residues in the CDR3. Trimming cost V 0 bases and J 3 bases, with 9 bases left between them. The CDR3 DNA is TGCGCCAGCAGCTTGGCCGGCAACTACTATGGCTACACCTTC. Translated, it gives CASSLAGNYYGYTF.

This chain joins TRBV18 and TRBJ2-7; TRBD1 matches 7 bases. After removal of 6 bases from V and 5 bases from J, the junction contained 13 bases not matched to a gene. Germline CDR1 is KGHSH and CDR2 is LQKENI. The CDR3 has 15 amino acids. The CDR3: CASSLRADRANEQYF. CDR3 nucleotide sequence: TGTGCCAGCTCGCTCCGCGCTGACAGGGCCAACGAGCAGTACTTC.

About this clonotype: Being one base from a much bigger clone, this may be a read error. The chain couples TRBV24-1 to TRBJ2-3, with a tentative D call TRBD1 (6 bases). The V gene's germline CDR1 is KGHDR and CDR2 SFDVKD. The V end lost 5 bases, the J end lost 2 bases, and 13 bases lay between the germline ends. The CDR3 covers 15 residues. CDR3 residues: CATSGGQYHTDTQYF. In DNA, the CDR3 is TGTGCCACCAGTGGGGGGCAGTATCACACAGATACGCAGTATTTT.

There are many counts of this clonotype. This chain joins TRBV28 and TRBJ2-3; the match to TRBD2 covers 7 bases. V lost 8 bases, J lost 1 base, and 9 bases stayed unmatched. From germline, CDR1 is MDHEN and CDR2 SYDVKM. The CDR3 runs to 15 residues. The CDR3 reads CASPSLAAGTDTQYF. In DNA form, the CDR3 reads TGTGCCAGCCCTTCTCTAGCGGCAGGCACAGATACGCAGTATTTT.

The chain links TRBV6-7 to TRBJ2-5, with 8 bases fitting TRBD1. TRBV6-7 is flagged as an ORF with uncertain function. J was trimmed by 5 bases and V by 11 bases; bases with no gene match: 13. The CDR3 runs 14 residues. CDR3: CAFSSRGRGETQYF. For the CDR3, the DNA is TGTGCCTTCAGTTCCAGGGGGCGCGGCGAGACCCAGTACTTC.

This clonotype showed up just a few times. V usage is TRBV6-1 and J usage is TRBJ1-6; 9 nucleotides line up with TRBD1. The ends lost 10 bases at V and 10 bases at J; junction bases unmatched: 8. Germline assignment: CDR1 MNHNS and CDR2 SASEGT. This CDR3 has 13 residues. The CDR3 DNA is TGTGCCAACTCGGACAGGGGACGATCACCCCTCCACTTT. It codes for CANSDRGRSPLHF.

This clonotype was detected many times. The genes are TRBV5-1 and TRBJ2-3; the D is unclear. This CDR3 is 14 amino acids long. Deletions cut 0 bases from V and 2 bases from J, with 7 bases between. The germline gives CDR1 SGHRS, CDR2 YFSETQ. CDR3 DNA: TGCGCCAGCAGCTTGGGTCAAATCACAGATACGCAGTATTTT. This codes for CASSLGQITDTQYF.

This clonotype was detected ten times or more. The chain employs TRBV5-5 and TRBJ2-1, with D perhaps matching TRBD2 (5 bases). The CDR3 runs to 13 residues. Germline V gene sequence: CDR1 SGHKS, CDR2 YYEKEE (reference sequence). V was pared by 5 bases and J by 10 bases, with 16 bases between. In nucleotides, the CDR3 is TGTGCCAGCAGTCTGAACGGGATCTACGAGCAGTTCTTC. It codes for CASSLNGIYEQFF.

This clonotype was recorded at least ten times. This rearrangement joins TRBV7-4 to TRBJ1-3, with D possibly matching TRBD1 (6 bases). The CDR3 covers 16 residues. Deletions cut 5 bases from V and 4 bases from J, with 18 bases between. Germline values: CDR1 SGHVT, CDR2 SQSDAQ. In DNA, the CDR3 is TGTGCCAGCAGCCTCGATCTTCAGGGGCACGGAAACACCATATATTTT. This codes for CASSLDLQGHGNTIYF.

This clonotype has at least ten counts. V is TRBV4-1 and J is TRBJ2-7, with a possible D match to TRBD2 (6 bases). This CDR3 is 14 amino acids long. V was shortened by 4 bases and J by 3 bases, with 13 bases between the two germline ends. Germline assignment: CDR1 MGHRA and CDR2 YSYEKL. The CDR3 DNA reads TGCGCCAGCAGCCGACCGGGGGTCTTCTACGAGCAGTACTTC. Amino acid sequence: CASSRPGVFYEQYF.

This clonotype has at least ten counts. The chain recombines TRBV18 with TRBJ2-3; the match to TRBD1 covers 8 bases. V was pared by 5 bases and J by 5 bases, with 6 bases of the junction left unmatched. The CDR3 is made up of 14 amino acids. Per the germline V gene, CDR1 is KGHSH and CDR2 is LQKENI. The CDR3 here is CASSADRVVDTQYF. The CDR3 bases are TGTGCCAGCTCAGCGGACAGGGTTGTAGATACGCAGTATTTT.

This clonotype was counted at least ten times. The V gene is TRBV20-1, the J gene TRBJ2-5, with 8 bases fitting TRBD2. CDR3 length equals 12 residues. CDR1 is DFQATT and CDR2 is SNEGSKA in the germline V gene (reference sequence). CDR3 region: CKALTGGETQYF. CDR3 nucleotide sequence: TGCAAAGCGTTGACGGGAGGGGAGACCCAGTACTTC.

This clonotype was recorded many times. The chain links TRBV12-3 or TRBV12-4 to TRBJ2-5; D unclear. The CDR3 loop spans 14 amino acids. V lost 3 bases and J 0 bases, leaving 8 bases between the germline ends. CDR3 nucleotide sequence: TGTGCCAGCAGTTTCTCTGAGAACCAAGAGACCCAGTACTTC. Its translation: CASSFSENQETQYF.

This clonotype was found many times. CDR3 nucleotides: TGTGCCAGCATGGCCCACGGACAGGCCTACGAGCAGTACTTC. As protein: CASMAHGQAYEQYF. The chain is built from TRBV12-3 or TRBV12-4 and TRBJ2-7; 7 bases align to TRBD1. The CDR3 is 14 amino acids. The J segment lost 2 bases and the V segment lost 7 bases, leaving 8 bases of the junction unmatched.

The sample holds many counts of this clonotype. The chain uses TRBV12-3 or TRBV12-4 and TRBJ1-1; D is possibly TRBD1 (5 bases). The CDR3 consists of 12 residues. V lost 2 bases, J lost 11 bases, and 12 bases lay in between. Written as DNA, the CDR3 is TGTGCCAGCAGTTTAACCAGGGATCGGGCTTTCTTT. Protein product: CASSLTRDRAFF.

This clonotype has ten or more counts. This chain links TRBV7-2 with TRBJ2-7; 7 bases map to TRBD2. CDR3 length equals 16 residues. V lost 4 bases to trimming and J lost 4 bases; unmatched junction nucleotides: 13. The germline V gene encodes CDR1 SGHTA and CDR2 FQGNSA. For the CDR3, the DNA is TGTGCCAGCAGCTCCCCGACGGGGGGTTTGTTTTACGAGCAGTACTTC. It encodes CASSSPTGGLFYEQYF. The full variable domain, in which reference TRBV7-2 and TRBJ2-7 provide the parts outside the CDR3, is GAGVSQSPSNKVTEKGKDVELRCDPISGHTALYWYRQSLGQGLEFLIYFQGNSAPDKSGLPSDRFSAERTGGSVSTLTIQRTQQEDSAVYLCASSSPTGGLFYEQYFGPGTRLTVT.

This clonotype has a single count. This may be a read error, as it is one base from a much larger clone. This rearrangement joins TRBV6-1 to TRBJ2-7, with 9 positions matching TRBD1. The junction had 9 bases not matched to a gene; V was cut back by 6 bases and J by 0 bases. The CDR3 covers 16 residues. CDR1 and CDR2 from the germline V gene are MNHNS and SASEGT. The CDR3 nucleotides read TGTGCCAGCAGGGTGGACAGGGGAATCAGCTCCTACGAGCAGTACTTC. It translates to CASRVDRGISSYEQYF.